This TCR beta chain was retrieved from a study of neurological immune-mediated disorders. Study-level findings and limits: While HTLV-1-associated myelopathy showed the greatest TCR clonal expansion, multiple sclerosis showed the least, falling below healthy controls. Expanded clones shared no identical CDR3 amino acid sequences across subjects, which suggested private TCR-beta repertoires in all groups.

The T cells used for sorted libraries numbered around 1 million, either CD4+ or CD8+. The cDNA was generated by 5'RACE with 10-nucleotide random UMIs. TCRdb reprocessed the 5' RACE reads with MiXCR, giving one entry per CDR3 protein. The sample has approximately 15,000 distinct CDR3 sequences, about 12% seen once. With respect to this clonotype: Its antigen remains unidentified. The DNA is omitted, as the CDR3 cannot be located on it reliably, and the CDR3 follows TCRdb's listing.

Germline CDR1 is SGHAT and CDR2 is FQNNGV. Counting both end residues, the CDR3 totals 20 amino acids. V and J are TRBV11-2 and TRBJ2-1; TRBD2, the table's D call, was not compared with the DNA. The source of this sequence is a female donor with HTLV-1-associated myelopathy (HAM/TSP). Sequencing input: CD8+ T cells from blood. CDR3 loop: CASSFYICSARQTTYNEQFF.